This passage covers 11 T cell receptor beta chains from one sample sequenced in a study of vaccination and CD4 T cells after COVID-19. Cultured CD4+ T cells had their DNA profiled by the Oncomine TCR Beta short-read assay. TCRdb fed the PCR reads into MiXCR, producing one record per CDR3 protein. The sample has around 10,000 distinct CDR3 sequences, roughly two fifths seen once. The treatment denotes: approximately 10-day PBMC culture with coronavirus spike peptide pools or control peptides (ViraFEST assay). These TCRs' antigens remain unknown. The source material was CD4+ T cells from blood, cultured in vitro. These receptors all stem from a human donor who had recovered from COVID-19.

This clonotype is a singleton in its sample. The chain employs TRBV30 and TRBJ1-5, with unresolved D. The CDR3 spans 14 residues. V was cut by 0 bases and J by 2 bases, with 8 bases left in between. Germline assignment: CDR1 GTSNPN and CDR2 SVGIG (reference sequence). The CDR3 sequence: CAWSVAVRNQPQHF. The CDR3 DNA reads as TGTGCCTGGAGTGTAGCCGTCCGCAATCAGCCCCAGCATTTT.

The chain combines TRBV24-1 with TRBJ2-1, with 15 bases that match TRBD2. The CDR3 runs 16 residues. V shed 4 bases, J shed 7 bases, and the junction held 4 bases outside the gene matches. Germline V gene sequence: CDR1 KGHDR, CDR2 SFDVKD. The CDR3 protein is CATSDPGLAGGNEQFF. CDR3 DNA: TGTGCCACCAGTGACCCCGGACTAGCGGGGGGGAATGAGCAGTTCTTC.

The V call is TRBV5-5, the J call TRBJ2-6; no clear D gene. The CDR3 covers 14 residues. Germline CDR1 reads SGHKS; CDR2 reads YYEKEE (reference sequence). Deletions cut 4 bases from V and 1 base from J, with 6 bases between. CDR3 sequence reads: CASSPWSGANVLTF. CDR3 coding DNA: TGTGCCAGCAGCCCCTGGTCTGGGGCCAACGTCCTGACTTTC.

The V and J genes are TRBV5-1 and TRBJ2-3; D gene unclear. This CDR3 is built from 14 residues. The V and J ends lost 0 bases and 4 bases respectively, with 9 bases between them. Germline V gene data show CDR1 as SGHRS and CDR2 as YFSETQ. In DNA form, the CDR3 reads TGCGCCAGCAGCTTGGCGGTCAGTGCAGATACGCAGTATTTT. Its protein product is CASSLAVSADTQYF.

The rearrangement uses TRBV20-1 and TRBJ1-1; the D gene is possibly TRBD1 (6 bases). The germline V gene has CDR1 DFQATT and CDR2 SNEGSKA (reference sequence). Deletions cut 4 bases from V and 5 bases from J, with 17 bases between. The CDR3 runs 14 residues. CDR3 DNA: TGCAGTGCTAAGCCGGGTGGGGGGCGTACTGAAGCTTTCTTT. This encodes CSAKPGGGRTEAFF.

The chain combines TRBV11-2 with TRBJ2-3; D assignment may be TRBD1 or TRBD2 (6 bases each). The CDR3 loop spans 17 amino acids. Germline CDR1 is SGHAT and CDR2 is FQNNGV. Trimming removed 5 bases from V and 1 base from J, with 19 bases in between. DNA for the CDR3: TGTGCCAGCAGCCCCAATGGGGGGCGCTTTGGCACAGATACGCAGTATTTT. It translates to CASSPNGGRFGTDTQYF.

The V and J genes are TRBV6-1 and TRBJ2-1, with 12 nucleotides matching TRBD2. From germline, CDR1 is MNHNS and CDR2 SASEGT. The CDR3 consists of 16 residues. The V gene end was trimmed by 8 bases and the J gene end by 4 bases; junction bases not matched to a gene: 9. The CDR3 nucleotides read TGTGCCAGCGGAGCTAGCGGGGGGGCGGGGTACAATGAGCAGTTCTTC. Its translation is CASGASGGAGYNEQFF.

The CDR3, as DNA: TGTGCCAGCAGCCGACAGGGGGCTTATGGGGCCAACGTCCTGACTTTC. This translates into CASSRQGAYGANVLTF. This rearrangement joins TRBV5-4 to TRBJ2-6; TRBD1 matches 10 bases. The germline CDR1 and CDR2 sequences are SGHNT and YYREEE (reference sequence). The junction had 4 bases not matched to a gene; V was cut back by 4 bases and J by 3 bases. This CDR3 is 16 amino acids long.

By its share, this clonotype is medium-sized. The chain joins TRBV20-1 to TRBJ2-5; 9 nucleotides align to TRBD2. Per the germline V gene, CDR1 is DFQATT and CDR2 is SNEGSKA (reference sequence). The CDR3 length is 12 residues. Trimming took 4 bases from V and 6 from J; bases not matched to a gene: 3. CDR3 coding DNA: TGCAGTGCTAAACTAGCGGGCCAGACCCAGTACTTC. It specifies CSAKLAGQTQYF.

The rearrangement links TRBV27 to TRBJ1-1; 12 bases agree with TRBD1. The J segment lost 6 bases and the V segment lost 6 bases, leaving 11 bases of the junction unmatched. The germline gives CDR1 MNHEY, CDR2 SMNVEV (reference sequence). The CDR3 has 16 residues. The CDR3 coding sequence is TGTGCCAGCAGGGGACAGGGGGCAGGCTTTAGCGCTGAAGCTTTCTTT. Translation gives CASRGQGAGFSAEAFF.

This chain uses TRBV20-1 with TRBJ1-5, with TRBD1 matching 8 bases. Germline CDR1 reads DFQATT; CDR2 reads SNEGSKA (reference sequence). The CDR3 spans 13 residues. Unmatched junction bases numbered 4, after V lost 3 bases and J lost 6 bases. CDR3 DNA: TGCAGTGCTAGGGGAGGGACAGGTCAGCCCCAGCATTTT. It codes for CSARGGTGQPQHF.